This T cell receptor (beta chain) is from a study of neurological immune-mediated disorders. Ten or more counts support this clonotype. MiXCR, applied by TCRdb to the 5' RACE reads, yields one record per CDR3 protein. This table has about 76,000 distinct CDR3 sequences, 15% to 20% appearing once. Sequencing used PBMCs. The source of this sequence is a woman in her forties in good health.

Here the CDR3 DNA reads TGTGCCAGCAGCTTAATTGGACAGGGTATGAACACTGAAGCTTTCTTT. This encodes CASSLIGQGMNTEAFF. This chain uses TRBV7-2 with TRBJ1-1; 8 bases map to TRBD1. The J segment lost 0 bases and the V segment lost 2 bases, leaving 5 bases of the junction unmatched. Per the germline V gene, CDR1 is SGHTA and CDR2 is FQGNSA. This CDR3 comprises 16 residues.